This entry features one T cell receptor (beta chain) sequence. Its antigen is still unknown. The source of the sample is a study of chemoradiotherapy in HPV16-positive cancers. Study-wide context: Functional T-cell assays on a couple of HPV16-positive patients' cells defined candidate HPV-specific clones and common TCR motifs.

Study results and limitations: Better recurrence-free survival went with HPV-responsive T-cell expansion in HPV16-positive patients. During treatment, candidate HPV-specific clones and E7-related motifs expanded in tumor.

Germline V gene data show CDR1 as SNHLY and CDR2 as FYNNEI. V lost 5 bases and J lost 8, with 15 bases in between. The CDR3 is 13 residues long. Clones were sequenced by immunoSEQ multiplex PCR, and TCRdb holds only the in-frame ones, with some missing. The table shows 9,500 to 15,000 clones, with 90% occurring only once. The rearrangement joins TRBV2 to TRBJ1-2, with D maybe TRBD1 (6 bases). The receptor's source is a human donor with HPV-associated anogenital cancer. This specimen was collected from a patient who underwent chemoradiotherapy. The CDR3 loop reads CASSTGQPTGYTF. CDR3 DNA sequence: TGTGCCAGCAGTACTGGACAGCCAACGGGCTACACCTTC.